This T cell receptor beta chain is from a study of shared clonotypes between healthy human individuals. The wider study: Samples came from two female and a few male donors aged 18 to 49.

The study, taken as a whole, reports: In contrast to clonotypes shared by all four donors, non-shared clonotypes had lower generation probabilities. Represented diversity (both genetic and exposure-history) was limited by the small number of donors.

Across several immunoSEQ plates, the genomic DNA of each subset was split evenly. TCRdb's copy holds only in-frame clones and misses some; the assay was immunoSEQ multiplex PCR. The sample has over a million clones; roughly 96% are singletons. The CDR3 is made up of 15 amino acids. From germline, CDR1 is SGHVS and CDR2 FQNEAQ. V lost 4 bases and J 6 bases, leaving 16 bases between the germline ends. Notes on this clone: The antigen is unknown.

This sequence was found in a man aged 25-45 years in good health. The chain combines TRBV7-8 with TRBJ2-1; D is unclear. The sample was naive CD4+ T cells sorted from blood. The subset denotes: CD45RA+ positively selected. The CDR3 here is CASSSGPATGNEQFF. CDR3 coding DNA: TGTGCCAGCAGCTCCGGACCCGCTACGGGCAATGAGCAGTTCTTC. Full variable domain (remainder filled in from reference TRBV7-8 and TRBJ2-1): GAGVSQSPRYKVAKRGQDVALRCDPISGHVSLFWYQQALGQGPEFLTYFQNEAQLDKSGLPSDRFFAERPEGSVSTLKIQRTQQEDSAVYLCASSSGPATGNEQFFGPGTRLTVL.